Shown below are 7 T cell receptor beta chains from a single sample sequenced in a study of spatial heterogeneity in lung cancer (dated by TCRdb to between 2018 and 2021). The time point label here, explained by the study, means: sample taken at primary tumor resection. Receptor amplification or capture employed 5' RACE. TCRdb lists the instrument as NextSeq 500. TCRdb trimmed the raw reads at Q25, called clones with MiXCR and kept productive beta chains. Every distinct CDR3 protein forms one entry, paired with its most common genes and DNA. Present in this sample are some 80,000 distinct CDR3 sequences, under 8.5% of which were seen just once. 6.8% of the sample is held by the ten biggest clonotypes. Sequenced material: PBMCs, taken at surgery. All receptors derive from a male donor with early-stage non-small cell lung cancer.

This clonotype was seen many times. In nucleotides, the CDR3 is TGTGCCAGCAGCCCGACAGGGGCTACTGAAGCTTTCTTT. Amino acid sequence: CASSPTGATEAFF. This chain uses TRBV25-1 with TRBJ1-1; 8 nucleotides match TRBD1. From germline, CDR1 is MGHDK and CDR2 SYGVNS. This CDR3 contains 13 residues. V lost 6 bases, J lost 5 bases, and 5 bases stayed unmatched. The full variable domain, rest sourced from reference TRBV25-1 and TRBJ1-1, is EADIYQTPRYLVIGTGKKITLECSQTMGHDKMYWYQQDPGMELHLIHYSYGVNSTEKGDLSSESTVSRIRTEHFPLTLESARPSHTSQYLCASSPTGATEAFFGQGTRLTVV.

This sequence joins TRBV14 and TRBJ1-1; D ambiguous. The length of the CDR3 is 12 residues. The V and J ends lost 4 bases and 3 bases respectively, with 6 bases between them. The V gene's germline CDR1 is SGHDN and CDR2 FVKESK. The chain's CDR3 is CASSRRDTEAFF. The CDR3 bases are TGTGCCAGCAGCCGGAGGGACACTGAAGCTTTCTTT.

This clonotype was seen ten or more times. The chain is built from TRBV29-1 and TRBJ1-1; the match to TRBD1 covers 8 bases. Germline V gene lookup returns CDR1 SQVTM and CDR2 ANQGSEA. The CDR3 runs to 14 residues. V was pared by 3 bases and J by 6 bases, with 9 bases of the junction left unmatched. CDR3 residues: CSVERSGTGPEAFF. The CDR3 DNA reads as TGCAGCGTTGAGAGGTCCGGGACAGGTCCTGAAGCTTTCTTT. Full variable domain (missing parts from reference TRBV29-1 and TRBJ1-1): SAVISQKPSRDICQRGTSLTIQCQVDSQVTMMFWYRQQPGQSLTLIATANQGSEATYESGFVIDKFPISRPNLTFSTLTVSNMSPEDSSIYLCSVERSGTGPEAFFGQGTRLTVV.

The chain is built from TRBV6-2 or TRBV6-3 and TRBJ2-3, with unresolved D. V was cut by 0 bases and J by 5 bases, with 6 bases left in between. Germline V CDR1 and CDR2: MNHEY, SVGEGT. This CDR3 is built from 13 residues. Here the CDR3 DNA reads TGTGCCAGCAGTTACTCGGAGAGAGATACGCAGTATTTT. It translates to CASSYSERDTQYF.

This clonotype was seen ten or more times. The chain is built from TRBV28 and TRBJ1-3; D not certain. Trimming took off 1 base at V and 2 bases at J, with 12 bases between the two ends. CDR1 and CDR2 (germline): MDHEN, SYDVKM. The CDR3 runs 16 residues. The CDR3 sequence is CASSLLIGLAGNTIYF. The CDR3, as DNA: TGTGCCAGCAGTTTATTGATCGGGCTAGCTGGAAACACCATATATTTT.

In its sample, this clonotype was seen many times. As DNA, the CDR3 is TGTGCCAGCAGCTTAGAGGGCACGACTGAAGCTTTCTTT. It encodes CASSLEGTTEAFF. J is TRBJ1-1 and V is TRBV11-3; no definite D call. V shed 0 bases and J shed 5 bases, with 7 bases lying between them. From germline, CDR1 is SGHNT and CDR2 YENEEA. This CDR3 contains 13 residues.

The chain employs TRBV30 and TRBJ2-7; 11 positions agree with TRBD2. CDR3 size: 14 residues. The germline V gene encodes CDR1 GTSNPN and CDR2 SVGIG (reference sequence). Germline trimming cut 4 bases from V and 6 bases from J; bases unmatched to any gene: 8. CDR3 sequence (DNA): TGTGCCTGGACTATACTAGCGGGAGTTGGCGAGCAGTACTTC. Protein: CAWTILAGVGEQYF.